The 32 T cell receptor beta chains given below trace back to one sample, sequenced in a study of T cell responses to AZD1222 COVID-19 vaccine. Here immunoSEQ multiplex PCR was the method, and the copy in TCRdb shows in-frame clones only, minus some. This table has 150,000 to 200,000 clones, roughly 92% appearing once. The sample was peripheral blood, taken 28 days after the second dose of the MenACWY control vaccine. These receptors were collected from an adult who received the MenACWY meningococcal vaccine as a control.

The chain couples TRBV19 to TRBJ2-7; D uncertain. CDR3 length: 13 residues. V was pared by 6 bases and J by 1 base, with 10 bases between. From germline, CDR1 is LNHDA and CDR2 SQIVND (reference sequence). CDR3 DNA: TGTGCCAGTAGGGGAAAGGGATCCTACGAGCAGTACTTC. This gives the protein CASRGKGSYEQYF.

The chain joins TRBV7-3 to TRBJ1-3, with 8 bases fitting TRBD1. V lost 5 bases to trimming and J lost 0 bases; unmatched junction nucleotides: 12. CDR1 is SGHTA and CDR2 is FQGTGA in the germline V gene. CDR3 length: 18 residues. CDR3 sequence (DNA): TGTGCCAGCAGCCGAATCCGGGACAGGACGAGCTCTGGAAACACCATATATTTT. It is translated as CASSRIRDRTSSGNTIYF.

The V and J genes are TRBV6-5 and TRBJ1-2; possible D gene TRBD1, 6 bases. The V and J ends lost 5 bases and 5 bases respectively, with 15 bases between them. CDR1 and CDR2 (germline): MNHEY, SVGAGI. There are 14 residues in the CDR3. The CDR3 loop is CASSNPGQAYGYTF. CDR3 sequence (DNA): TGTGCCAGCAGTAATCCGGGACAAGCATATGGCTACACCTTC.

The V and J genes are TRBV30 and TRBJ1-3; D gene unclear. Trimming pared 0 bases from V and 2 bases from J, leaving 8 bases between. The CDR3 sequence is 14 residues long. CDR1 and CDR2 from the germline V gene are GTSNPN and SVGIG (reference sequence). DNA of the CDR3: TGTGCCTGGAGTGTTATAGGACCTGGAAACACCATATATTTT. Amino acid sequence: CAWSVIGPGNTIYF.

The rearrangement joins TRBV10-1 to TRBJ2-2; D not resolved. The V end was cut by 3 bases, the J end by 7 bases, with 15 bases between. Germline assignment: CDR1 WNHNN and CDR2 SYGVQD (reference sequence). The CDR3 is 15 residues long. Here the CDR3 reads CASSDRGLSSGELFF. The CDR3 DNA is TGCGCCAGCAGTGATCGTGGGTTGAGTAGCGGGGAGCTGTTTTTT.

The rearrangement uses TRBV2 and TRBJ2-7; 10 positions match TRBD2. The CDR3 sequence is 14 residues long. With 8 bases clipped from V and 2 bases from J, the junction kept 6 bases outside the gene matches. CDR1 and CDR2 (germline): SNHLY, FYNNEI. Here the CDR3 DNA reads TGTGCCAGCGCCACAACTAGCGGGGCCTACGAGCAGTACTTC. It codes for CASATTSGAYEQYF.

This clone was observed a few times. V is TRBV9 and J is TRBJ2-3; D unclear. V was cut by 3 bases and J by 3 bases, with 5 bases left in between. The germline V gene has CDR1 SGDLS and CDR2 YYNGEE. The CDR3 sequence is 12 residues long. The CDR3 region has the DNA TGTGCCAGCAGCGAGACTACAGATACGCAGTATTTT. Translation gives CASSETTDTQYF.

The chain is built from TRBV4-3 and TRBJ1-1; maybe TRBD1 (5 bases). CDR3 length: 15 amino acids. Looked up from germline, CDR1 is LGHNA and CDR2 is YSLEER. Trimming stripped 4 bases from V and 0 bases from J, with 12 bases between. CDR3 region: CASSRGTGLNTEAFF. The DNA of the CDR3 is TGCGCCAGCAGCCGAGGGACGGGGCTGAACACTGAAGCTTTCTTT.

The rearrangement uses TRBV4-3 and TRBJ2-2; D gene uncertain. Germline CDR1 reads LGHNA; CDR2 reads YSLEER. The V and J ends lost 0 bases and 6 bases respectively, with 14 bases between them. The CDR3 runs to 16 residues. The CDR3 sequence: CASSQDIGFSPGELFF. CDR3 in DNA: TGCGCCAGCAGCCAAGATATCGGGTTTTCCCCCGGGGAGCTGTTTTTT.

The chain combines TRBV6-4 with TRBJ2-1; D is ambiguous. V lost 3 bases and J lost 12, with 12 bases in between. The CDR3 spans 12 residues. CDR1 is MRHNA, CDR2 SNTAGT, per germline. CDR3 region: CASSEGGIGQFF. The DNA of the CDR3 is TGTGCCAGCAGTGAGGGTGGAATCGGGCAGTTCTTC.

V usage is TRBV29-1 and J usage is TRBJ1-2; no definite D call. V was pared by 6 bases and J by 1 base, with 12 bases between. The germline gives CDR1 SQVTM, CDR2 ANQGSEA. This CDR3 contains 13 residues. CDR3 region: CSVTMGYNYGYTF. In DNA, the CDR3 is TGCAGCGTAACAATGGGGTATAACTATGGCTACACCTTC.

The CDR3 DNA is TGTGCCAGCAGTGGTGGGGGTCAGCCCCAGCATTTT. This codes for CASSGGGQPQHF. V usage is TRBV6-2 or TRBV6-3 and J usage is TRBJ1-5; D perhaps matches TRBD1 (5 bases). This CDR3 contains 12 residues. Germline-derived CDR1 and CDR2 are MNHEY and SVGEGT. V was cut by 5 bases and J by 6 bases, with 8 bases left in between.

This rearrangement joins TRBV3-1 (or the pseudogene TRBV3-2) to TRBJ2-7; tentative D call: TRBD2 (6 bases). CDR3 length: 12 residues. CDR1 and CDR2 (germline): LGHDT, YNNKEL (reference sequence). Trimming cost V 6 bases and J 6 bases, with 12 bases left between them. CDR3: CASREVGGEQYF. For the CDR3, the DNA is TGTGCCAGCAGAGAGGTGGGGGGCGAGCAGTACTTC.

CDR3 sequence: CASSIGTGAGGYTF. The CDR3 nucleotides are TGTGCCAGTAGTATTGGGACAGGGGCTGGTGGCTACACCTTC. The rearrangement links TRBV19 to TRBJ1-2, with 10 positions matching TRBD1. The ends lost 3 bases at V and 7 bases at J; junction bases unmatched: 5. The CDR3 sequence is 14 residues long. CDR1 and CDR2 (germline): LNHDA, SQIVND (reference sequence).

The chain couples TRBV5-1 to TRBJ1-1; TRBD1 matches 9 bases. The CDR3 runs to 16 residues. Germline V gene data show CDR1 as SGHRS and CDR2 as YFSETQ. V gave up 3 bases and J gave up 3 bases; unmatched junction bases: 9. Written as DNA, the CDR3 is TGCGCCAGCAGCTATTCCGGGACAGGGTTCGACACTGAAGCTTTCTTT. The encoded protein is CASSYSGTGFDTEAFF. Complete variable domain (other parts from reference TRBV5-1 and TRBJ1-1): KAGVTQTPRYLIKTRGQQVTLSCSPISGHRSVSWYQQTPGQGLQFLFEYFSETQRNKGNFPGRFSGRQFSNSRSEMNVSTLELGDSALYLCASSYSGTGFDTEAFFGQGTRLTVV.

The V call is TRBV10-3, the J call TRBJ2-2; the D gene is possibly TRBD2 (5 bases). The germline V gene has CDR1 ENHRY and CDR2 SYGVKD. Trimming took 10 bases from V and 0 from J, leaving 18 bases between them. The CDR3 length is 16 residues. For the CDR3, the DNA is TGTGCCACCGCTACCGGGCGGGCGGCGAACACCGGGGAGCTGTTTTTT. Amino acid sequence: CATATGRAANTGELFF.

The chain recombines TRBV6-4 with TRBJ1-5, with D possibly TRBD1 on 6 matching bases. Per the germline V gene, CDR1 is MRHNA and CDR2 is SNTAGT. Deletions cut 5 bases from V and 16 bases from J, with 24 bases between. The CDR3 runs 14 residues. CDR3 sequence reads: CASSHLGQWLGKHF. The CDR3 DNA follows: TGTGCCAGCAGTCATTTAGGACAGTGGTTAGGAAAACATTTT.

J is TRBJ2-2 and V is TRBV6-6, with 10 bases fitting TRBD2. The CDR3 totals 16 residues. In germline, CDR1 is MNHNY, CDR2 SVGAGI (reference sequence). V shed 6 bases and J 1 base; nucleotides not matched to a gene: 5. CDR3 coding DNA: TGTGCCAGCAGCCCCGGACTAGCGGAGAACACCGGGGAGCTGTTTTTT. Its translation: CASSPGLAENTGELFF.

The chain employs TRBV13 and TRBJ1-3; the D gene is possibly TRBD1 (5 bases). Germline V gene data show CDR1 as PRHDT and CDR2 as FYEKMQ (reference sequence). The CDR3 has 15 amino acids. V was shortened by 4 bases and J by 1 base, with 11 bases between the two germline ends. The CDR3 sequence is CASSSGPDSGNTIYF. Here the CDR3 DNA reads TGTGCCAGCAGCTCGGGACCTGATTCTGGAAACACCATATATTTT.

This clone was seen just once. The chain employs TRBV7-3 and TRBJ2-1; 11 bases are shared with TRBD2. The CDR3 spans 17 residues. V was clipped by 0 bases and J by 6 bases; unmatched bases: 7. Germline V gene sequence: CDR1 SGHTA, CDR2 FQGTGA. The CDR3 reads CASSLTALAGGSNEQFF. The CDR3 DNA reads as TGTGCCAGCAGCTTAACTGCCCTAGCGGGAGGCAGCAATGAGCAGTTCTTC. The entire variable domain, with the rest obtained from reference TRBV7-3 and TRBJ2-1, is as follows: GAGVSQTPSNKVTEKGKYVELRCDPISGHTALYWYRQSLGQGPEFLIYFQGTGAADDSGLPNDRFFAVRPEGSVSTLKIQRTERGDSAVYLCASSLTALAGGSNEQFFGPGTRLTVL.

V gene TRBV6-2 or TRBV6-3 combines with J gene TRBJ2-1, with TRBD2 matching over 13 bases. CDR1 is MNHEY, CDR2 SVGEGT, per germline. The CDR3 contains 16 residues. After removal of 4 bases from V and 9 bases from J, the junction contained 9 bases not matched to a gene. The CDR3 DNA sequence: TGTGCCAGCAGTTTAAAAGGACTAGCGGGAGAACTTGAGCAGTTCTTC. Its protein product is CASSLKGLAGELEQFF.

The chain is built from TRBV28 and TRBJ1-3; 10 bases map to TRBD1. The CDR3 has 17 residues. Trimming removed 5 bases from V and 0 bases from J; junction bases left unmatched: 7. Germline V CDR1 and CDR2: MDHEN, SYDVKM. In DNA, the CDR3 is TGTGCCAGCAGTGAGGGACAGGGGTCGGGCTCTGGAAACACCATATATTTT. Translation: CASSEGQGSGSGNTIYF.

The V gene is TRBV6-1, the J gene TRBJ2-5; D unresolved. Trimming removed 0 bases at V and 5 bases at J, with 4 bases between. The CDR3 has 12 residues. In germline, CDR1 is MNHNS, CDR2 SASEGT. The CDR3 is CASSEAGETQYF. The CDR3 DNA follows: TGTGCCAGCAGTGAAGCGGGGGAGACCCAGTACTTC.

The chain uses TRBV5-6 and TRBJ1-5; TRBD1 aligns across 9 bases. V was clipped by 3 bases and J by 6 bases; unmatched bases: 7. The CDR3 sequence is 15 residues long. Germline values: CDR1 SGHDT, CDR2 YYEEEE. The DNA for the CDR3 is TGTGCCAGCAGCTCCCGGGACAGGGCTGGTCAGCCCCAGCATTTT. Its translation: CASSSRDRAGQPQHF.

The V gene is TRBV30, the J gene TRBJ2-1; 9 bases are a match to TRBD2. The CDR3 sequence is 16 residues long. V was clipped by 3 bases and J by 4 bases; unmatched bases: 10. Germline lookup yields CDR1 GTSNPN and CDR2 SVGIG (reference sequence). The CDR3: CAWRGSLAGRYNEQFF. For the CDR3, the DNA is TGTGCCTGGAGGGGCTCTCTAGCGGGAAGGTACAATGAGCAGTTCTTC.

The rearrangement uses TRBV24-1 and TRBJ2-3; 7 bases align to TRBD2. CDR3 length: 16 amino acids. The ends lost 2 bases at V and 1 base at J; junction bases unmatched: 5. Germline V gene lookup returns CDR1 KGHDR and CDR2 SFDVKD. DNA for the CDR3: TGTGCCACCAGTGATTCTGCGGGGGAGGGCACAGATACGCAGTATTTT. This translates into CATSDSAGEGTDTQYF.

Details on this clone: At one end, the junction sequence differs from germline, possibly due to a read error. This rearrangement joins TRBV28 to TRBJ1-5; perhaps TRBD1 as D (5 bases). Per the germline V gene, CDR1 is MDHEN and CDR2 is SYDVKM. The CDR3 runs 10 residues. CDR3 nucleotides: TGTGCCAGCGGTTGGACACCGGTGGATTTT. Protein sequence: CASGWTPVDF.

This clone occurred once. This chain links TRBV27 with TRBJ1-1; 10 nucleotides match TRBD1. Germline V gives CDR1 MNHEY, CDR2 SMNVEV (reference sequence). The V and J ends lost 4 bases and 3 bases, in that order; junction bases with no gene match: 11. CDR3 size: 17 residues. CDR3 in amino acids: CASSSLGTGVRDTEAFF. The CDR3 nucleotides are TGTGCCAGCAGTTCCCTCGGGACAGGGGTTAGGGACACTGAAGCTTTCTTT.

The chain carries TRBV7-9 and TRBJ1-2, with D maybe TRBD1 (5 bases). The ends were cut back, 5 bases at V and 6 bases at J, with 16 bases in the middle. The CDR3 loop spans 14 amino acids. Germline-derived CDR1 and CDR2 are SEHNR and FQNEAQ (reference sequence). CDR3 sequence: CASSAPGSSDGYTF. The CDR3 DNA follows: TGTGCCAGCAGCGCCCCAGGGTCTTCGGATGGCTACACCTTC.

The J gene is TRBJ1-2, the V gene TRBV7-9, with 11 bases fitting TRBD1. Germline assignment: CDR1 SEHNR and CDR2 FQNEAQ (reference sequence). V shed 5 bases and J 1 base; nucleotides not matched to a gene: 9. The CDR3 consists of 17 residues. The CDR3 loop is CASSPRTGGLLNYGYTF. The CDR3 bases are TGTGCCAGCAGCCCCCGGACAGGGGGCCTCCTTAACTATGGCTACACCTTC.

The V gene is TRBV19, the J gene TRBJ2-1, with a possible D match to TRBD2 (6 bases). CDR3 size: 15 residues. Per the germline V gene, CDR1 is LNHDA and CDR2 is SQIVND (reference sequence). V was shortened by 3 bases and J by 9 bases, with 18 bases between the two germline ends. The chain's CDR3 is CASSILGSARGEQFF. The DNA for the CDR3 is TGTGCCAGTAGTATCCTTGGTTCAGCGCGGGGTGAGCAGTTCTTC.

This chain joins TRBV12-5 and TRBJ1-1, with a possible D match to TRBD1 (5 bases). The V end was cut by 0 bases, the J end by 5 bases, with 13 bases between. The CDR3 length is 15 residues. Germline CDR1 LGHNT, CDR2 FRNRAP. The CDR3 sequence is CASGLVQAPGTEAFF. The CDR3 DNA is TGTGCTAGTGGTTTGGTACAGGCGCCCGGGACTGAAGCTTTCTTT.